The source of this T cell receptor (beta chain) is a study of blood T cell repertoires in COVID-19 (dated by TCRdb to 2018 to 2021). Turning to the overall study: Samples from collaborators originated in the United States, Italy and Spain and spanned both the acute and convalescent phases of COVID-19. The material from the prospective study consisted of cDNA or gDNA derived from T cells, B-cell-depleted T cells, or PBMCs. The dataset comprised deeply sampled blood TCRbeta repertoires from subjects exposed to, actively infected with, or recovered from COVID-19. The repertoires were released in a freely available public database meant as a resource for research on the immune response to SARS-CoV-2. Samples came from the ongoing ImmuneRACE study (first 160 participants) plus 1,254 subjects from 6 global collaborators. The sample metadata nearly always contained a de-identified subject ID, COVID-19 status, age in years and sex. Where available, HLA class I and class II types were taken from metadata supplied by the sample provider and were not determined by assay-based typing.

Each collaborating institution followed its own protocols to collect whole blood in K2EDTA tubes. For TCRbeta analysis, collaborator samples were shipped as frozen whole blood, as isolated PBMCs, or as DNA extracted from either sample type. Turning to this clone: The clone's antigen remains unknown. No base qualities exist here, and no much larger clone lies one base off it.

TCRbeta CDR3 regions were amplified from genomic DNA by means of the immunoSEQ Assay, a bias-controlled multiplex PCR. Per the original workflow: Within the assay, amplification of reference gene primers was used to estimate how many nucleated cells each sample contained. To quantify the absolute abundance of each unique TCRbeta CDR3 rearrangement, sequence reads were collapsed and filtered. For each sample, productive Simpson clonality was calculated as the square root of Simpson's diversity index across productive rearrangements. The immuneACCESS repertoire file appears here via TCRdb, limited to in-frame rearrangements. These files lack a portion of the clones; in checked studies, under half of the deficit traces to unresolved V genes, and the cause of the others is not known. V and J calls and clone size come straight from that table; D and trimming were deduced from the DNA. The sample table lists 120,000 to 150,000 clones, roughly 88% of them with a count of one. Of the sample, 7.2% is held by the ten largest clones.

What the authors observed across the whole study: How much clinical and demographic metadata was included differed by source and by participant, and the metadata was provided uncurated.

The germline ends are 14 bases apart after V is trimmed by 5 bases and J by 4 bases. CDR1 and CDR2 were assigned from the germline V gene as MNHEY and SVGAGI. CDR3 length: 14 amino acids, cysteine to phenylalanine. The kept DNA is CDR3 alone, 42 bases in frame from the first base. The rearrangement joined TRBV6-5 to TRBJ2-5, with TRBD2 tentatively as D gene (5 bases match). Sequencing used peripheral blood. The clonotype was recovered from a woman between 50 and 59 years old in a cohort sampled during active or convalescent COVID-19. The DNA sequence reads TGTGCCAGCAGTAAGAGTCTAGGAGGAGAGACCCAGTACTTC. It translates as CASSKSLGGETQYF.